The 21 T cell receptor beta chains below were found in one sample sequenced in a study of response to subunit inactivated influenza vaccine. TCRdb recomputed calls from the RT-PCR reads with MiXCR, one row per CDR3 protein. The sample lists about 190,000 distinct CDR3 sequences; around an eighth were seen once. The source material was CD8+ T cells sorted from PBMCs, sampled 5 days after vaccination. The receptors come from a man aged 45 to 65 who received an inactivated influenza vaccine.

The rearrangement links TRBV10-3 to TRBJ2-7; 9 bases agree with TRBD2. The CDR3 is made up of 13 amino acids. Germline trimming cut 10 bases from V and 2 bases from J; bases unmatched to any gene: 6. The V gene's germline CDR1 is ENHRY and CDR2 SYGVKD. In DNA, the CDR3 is TGTGCCACCGCGGGAGGGGACACCTACGAGCAGTACTTC. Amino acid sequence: CATAGGDTYEQYF.

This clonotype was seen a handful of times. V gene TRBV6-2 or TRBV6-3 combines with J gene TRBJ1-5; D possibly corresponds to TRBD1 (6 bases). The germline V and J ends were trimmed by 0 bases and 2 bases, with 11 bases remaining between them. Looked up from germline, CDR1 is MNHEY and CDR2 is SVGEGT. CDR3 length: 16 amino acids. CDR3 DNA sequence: TGTGCCAGCAGTTACTCGAACAGGGACCGCAATCAGCCCCAGCATTTT. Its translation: CASSYSNRDRNQPQHF.

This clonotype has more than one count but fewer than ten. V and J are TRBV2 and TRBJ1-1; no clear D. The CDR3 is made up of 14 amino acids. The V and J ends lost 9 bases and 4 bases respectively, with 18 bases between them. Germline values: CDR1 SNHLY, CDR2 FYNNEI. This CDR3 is CASFTDRRATEAFF. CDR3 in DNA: TGTGCCAGTTTTACGGACCGTCGGGCCACTGAAGCTTTCTTT.

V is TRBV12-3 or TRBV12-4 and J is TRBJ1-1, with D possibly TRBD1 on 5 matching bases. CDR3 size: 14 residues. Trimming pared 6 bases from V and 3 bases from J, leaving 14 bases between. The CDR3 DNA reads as TGTGCCAGCAGCCTGGGACTGACGTACACTGAAGCTTTCTTT. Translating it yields CASSLGLTYTEAFF.

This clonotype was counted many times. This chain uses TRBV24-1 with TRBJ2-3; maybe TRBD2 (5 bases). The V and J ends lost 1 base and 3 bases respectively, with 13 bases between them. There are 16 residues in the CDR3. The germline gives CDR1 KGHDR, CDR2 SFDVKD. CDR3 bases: TGTGCCACCAGTGATTTCCCAGCGGATTCAACAGATACGCAGTATTTT. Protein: CATSDFPADSTDTQYF.

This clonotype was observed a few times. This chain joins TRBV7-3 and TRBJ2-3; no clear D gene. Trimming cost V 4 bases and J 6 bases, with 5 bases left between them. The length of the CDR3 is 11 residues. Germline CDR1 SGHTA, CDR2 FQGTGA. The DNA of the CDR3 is TGTGCCAGCAGCTCTTCGGATACGCAGTATTTT. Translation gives CASSSSDTQYF.

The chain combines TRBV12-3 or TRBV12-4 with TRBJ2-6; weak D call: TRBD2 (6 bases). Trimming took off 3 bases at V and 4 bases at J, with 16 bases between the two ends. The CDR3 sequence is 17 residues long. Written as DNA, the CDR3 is TGTGCCAGCAGTTTTGGGGACTCCCCTGTCGGGGCCAACGTCCTGACTTTC. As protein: CASSFGDSPVGANVLTF.

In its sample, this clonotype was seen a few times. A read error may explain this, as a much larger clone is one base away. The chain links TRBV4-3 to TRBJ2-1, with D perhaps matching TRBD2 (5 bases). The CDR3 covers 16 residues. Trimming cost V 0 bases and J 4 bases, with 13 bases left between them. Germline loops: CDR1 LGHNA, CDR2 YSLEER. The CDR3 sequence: CASSQDMEDAYNEQFF. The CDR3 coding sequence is TGCGCCAGCAGCCAAGATATGGAGGATGCGTACAATGAGCAGTTCTTC.

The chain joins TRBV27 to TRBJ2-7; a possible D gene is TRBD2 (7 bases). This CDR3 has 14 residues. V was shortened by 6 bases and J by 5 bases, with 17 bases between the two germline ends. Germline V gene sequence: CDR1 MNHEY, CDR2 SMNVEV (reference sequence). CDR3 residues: CASSPLGEGDEQYF. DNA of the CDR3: TGTGCCAGCAGCCCTCTCGGGGAGGGGGACGAGCAGTACTTC.

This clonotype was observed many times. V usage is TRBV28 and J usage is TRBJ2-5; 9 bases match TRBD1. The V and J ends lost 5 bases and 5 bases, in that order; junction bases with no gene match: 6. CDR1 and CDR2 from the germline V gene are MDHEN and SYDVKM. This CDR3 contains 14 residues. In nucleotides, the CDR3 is TGTGCCAGCAGTCTGGACAGGGGCTTCGAGACCCAGTACTTC. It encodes CASSLDRGFETQYF.

CDR3 amino acids: CSAYHGLAGTDTQYF. Written as DNA, the CDR3 is TGCAGTGCTTACCACGGACTAGCGGGCACAGATACGCAGTATTTT. V gene TRBV20-1 combines with J gene TRBJ2-3; TRBD2 aligns across 10 bases. J gave up 1 base and V 5 bases, and 6 bases lay outside the gene matches. The CDR3 is 15 amino acids. Per germline, CDR1 DFQATT and CDR2 SNEGSKA (reference sequence).

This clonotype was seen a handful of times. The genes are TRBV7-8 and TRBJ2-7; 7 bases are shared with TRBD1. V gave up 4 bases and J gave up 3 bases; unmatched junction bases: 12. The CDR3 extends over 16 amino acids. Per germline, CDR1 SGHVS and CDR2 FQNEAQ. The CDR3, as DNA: TGTGCCAGCAGCTACGGGATGGGACAGTTTGGCTACGAGCAGTACTTC. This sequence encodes CASSYGMGQFGYEQYF.

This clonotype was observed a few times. The CDR3 DNA is TGTGCCATCAGCCCCCAGGGGGGGTCTCCCGGGGAGCTGTTTTTT. It is translated as CAISPQGGSPGELFF. This sequence joins TRBV10-3 and TRBJ2-2; TRBD1 or TRBD2 may be the D gene (7 bases each). Trimming shortened V by 6 bases and J by 6 bases, and 17 bases separated the two germline ends. The CDR3 sequence is 15 residues long. The germline V gene has CDR1 ENHRY and CDR2 SYGVKD.

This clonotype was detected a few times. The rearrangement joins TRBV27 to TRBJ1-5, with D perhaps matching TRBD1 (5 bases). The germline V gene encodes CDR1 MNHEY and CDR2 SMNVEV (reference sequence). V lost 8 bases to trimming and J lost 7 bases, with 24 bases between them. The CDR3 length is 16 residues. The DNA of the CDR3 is TGTGCCAGCCGATCCTACGGGGGGTTGGCGATACAGCCCCAGCATTTT. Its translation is CASRSYGGLAIQPQHF.

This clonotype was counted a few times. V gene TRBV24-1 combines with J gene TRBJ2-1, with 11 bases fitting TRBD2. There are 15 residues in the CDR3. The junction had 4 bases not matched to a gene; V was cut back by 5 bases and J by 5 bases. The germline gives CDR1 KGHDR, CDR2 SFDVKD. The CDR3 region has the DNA TGTGCCACCAGTGGGGGACTAGCGGCTGACAATGAGCAGTTCTTC. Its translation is CATSGGLAADNEQFF.

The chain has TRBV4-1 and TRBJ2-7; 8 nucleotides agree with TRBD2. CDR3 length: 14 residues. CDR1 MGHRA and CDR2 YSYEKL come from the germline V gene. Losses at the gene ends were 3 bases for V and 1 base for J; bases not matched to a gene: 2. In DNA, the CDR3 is TGCGCCAGCAGCCATCGCGGGGGGTCCTACGAGCAGTACTTC. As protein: CASSHRGGSYEQYF.

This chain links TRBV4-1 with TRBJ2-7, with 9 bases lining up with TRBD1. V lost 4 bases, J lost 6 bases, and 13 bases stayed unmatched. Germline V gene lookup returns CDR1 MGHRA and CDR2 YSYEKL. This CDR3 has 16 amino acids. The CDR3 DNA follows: TGCGCCAGCAGCCGCCAAAGGGGGACAGGGACCGCCGAGCAGTACTTC. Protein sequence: CASSRQRGTGTAEQYF.

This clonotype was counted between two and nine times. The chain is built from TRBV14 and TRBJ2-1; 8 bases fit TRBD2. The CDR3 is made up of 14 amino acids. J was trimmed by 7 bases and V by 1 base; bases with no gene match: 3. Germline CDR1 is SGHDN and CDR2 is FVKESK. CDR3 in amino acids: CASSQAGGPNEQFF. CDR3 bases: TGTGCCAGCAGCCAAGCGGGGGGGCCTAATGAGCAGTTCTTC.

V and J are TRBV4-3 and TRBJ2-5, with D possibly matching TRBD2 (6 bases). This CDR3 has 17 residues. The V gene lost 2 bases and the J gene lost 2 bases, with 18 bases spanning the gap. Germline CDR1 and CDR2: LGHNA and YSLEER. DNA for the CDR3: TGCGCCAGCAGCCAAACGTGGTTTACGGGGGTTCAAGAGACCCAGTACTTC. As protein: CASSQTWFTGVQETQYF.

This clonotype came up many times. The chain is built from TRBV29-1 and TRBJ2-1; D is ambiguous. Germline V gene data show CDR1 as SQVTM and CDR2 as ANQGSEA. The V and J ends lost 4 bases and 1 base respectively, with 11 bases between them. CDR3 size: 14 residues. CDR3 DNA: TGCAGCGTTGTTCAGGAATCGTCCTACAATGAGCAGTTCTTC. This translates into CSVVQESSYNEQFF.

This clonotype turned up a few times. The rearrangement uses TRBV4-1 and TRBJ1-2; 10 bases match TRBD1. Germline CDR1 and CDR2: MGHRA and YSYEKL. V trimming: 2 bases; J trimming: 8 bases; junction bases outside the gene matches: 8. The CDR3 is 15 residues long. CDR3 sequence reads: CASSQPTGTGAGYTF. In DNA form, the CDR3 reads TGCGCCAGCAGCCAACCAACCGGGACAGGGGCCGGCTACACCTTC.